This T cell receptor beta chain emerged from a study of blood T cell repertoires in COVID-19. Study-level information: Sites in the United States, Italy and Spain provided acute and convalescent COVID-19 samples. PBMCs, B-cell-depleted T cells, or T cells were the source of the cDNA or gDNA that made up the material.

The CDR3 spans 15 residues. Germline CDR1 SEHNR, CDR2 FQNEAQ (reference sequence). V dropped 7 bases and J dropped 4 bases, with 16 bases sitting between them. In the authors' methods: Using reference gene primer amplification, nucleated cell counts were estimated. Sequencing used immunoSEQ multiplex PCR; TCRdb keeps in-frame clones, though not all of them. From that table come the V and J calls and clone size; the DNA was used to work out D and trimming. In the table there are roughly 230,000 clones, less than 90% of which are singletons. Those enrolled in Seattle joined during active infection and were followed longitudinally afterward.

Sample: peripheral blood. The rearrangement joins TRBV7-9 to TRBJ2-2; no reliable D call. The sequence was collected from an elderly woman with COVID-19, enrolled during active disease. The CDR3: CASTPFAPGTGELFF. CDR3 DNA: TGTGCCAGCACCCCGTTTGCACCCGGCACCGGGGAGCTGTTTTTT. The variable domain in full, with the rest retrieved from reference TRBV7-9 and TRBJ2-2, is DTGVSQNPRHKITKRGQNVTFRCDPISEHNRLYWYRQTLGQGPEFLTYFQNEAQLEKSRLLSDRFSAERPKGSFSTLEIQRTEQGDSAMYLCASTPFAPGTGELFFGEGSRLTVL.